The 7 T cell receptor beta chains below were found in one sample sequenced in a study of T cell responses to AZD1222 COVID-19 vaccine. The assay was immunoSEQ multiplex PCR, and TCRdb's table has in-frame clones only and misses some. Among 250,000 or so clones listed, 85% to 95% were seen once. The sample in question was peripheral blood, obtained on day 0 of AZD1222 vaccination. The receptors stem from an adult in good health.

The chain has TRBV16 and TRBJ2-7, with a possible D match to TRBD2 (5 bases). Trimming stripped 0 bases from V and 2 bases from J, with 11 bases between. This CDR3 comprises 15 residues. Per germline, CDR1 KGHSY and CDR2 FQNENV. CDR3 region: CASSQSRHGTYEQYF. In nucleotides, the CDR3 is TGTGCCAGCAGCCAATCCCGCCACGGGACCTACGAGCAGTACTTC.

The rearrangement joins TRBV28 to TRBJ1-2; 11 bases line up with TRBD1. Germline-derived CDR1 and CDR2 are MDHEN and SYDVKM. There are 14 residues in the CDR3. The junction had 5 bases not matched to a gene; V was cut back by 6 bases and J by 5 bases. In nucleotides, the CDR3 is TGTGCCAGCAGCCGGACAGGGGGCTTGTATGGCTACACCTTC. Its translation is CASSRTGGLYGYTF.

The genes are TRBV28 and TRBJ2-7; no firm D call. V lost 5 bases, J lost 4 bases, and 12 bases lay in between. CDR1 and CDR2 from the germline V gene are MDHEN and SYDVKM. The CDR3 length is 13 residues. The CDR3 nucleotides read TGTGCCAGCAGTCCCGGATATACTTACGAGCAGTACTTC. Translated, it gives CASSPGYTYEQYF.

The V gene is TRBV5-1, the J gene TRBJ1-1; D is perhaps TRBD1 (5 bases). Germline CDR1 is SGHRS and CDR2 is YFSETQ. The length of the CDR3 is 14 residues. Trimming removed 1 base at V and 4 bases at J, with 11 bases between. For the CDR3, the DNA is TGCGCCAGCAGCTTGCATCTAGGGGTCACTGAAGCTTTCTTT. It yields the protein CASSLHLGVTEAFF.

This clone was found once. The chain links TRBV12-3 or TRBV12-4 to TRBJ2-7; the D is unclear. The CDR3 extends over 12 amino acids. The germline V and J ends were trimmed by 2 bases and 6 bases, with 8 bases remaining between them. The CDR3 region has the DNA TGTGCCAGCAGTTTAATGGGATCCGAGCAGTACTTC. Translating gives CASSLMGSEQYF.

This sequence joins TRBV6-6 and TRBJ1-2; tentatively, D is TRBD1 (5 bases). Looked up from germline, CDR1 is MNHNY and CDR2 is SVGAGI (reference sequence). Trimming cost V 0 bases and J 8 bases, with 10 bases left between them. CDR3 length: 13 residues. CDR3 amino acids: CASSYSLGGGYTF. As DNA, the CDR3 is TGTGCCAGCAGTTACTCGTTGGGGGGAGGCTACACCTTC.

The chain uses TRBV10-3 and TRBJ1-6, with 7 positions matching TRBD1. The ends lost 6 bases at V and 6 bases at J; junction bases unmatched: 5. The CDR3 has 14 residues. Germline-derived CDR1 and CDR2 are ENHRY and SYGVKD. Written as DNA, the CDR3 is TGTGCCATCAGAGCGACAGGGACTAATTCACCCCTCCACTTT. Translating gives CAIRATGTNSPLHF.